The next 17 T cell receptor beta chains were all read from a single sample in a study of OX40 agonist ivuxolimab in advanced cancers. Assay: immunoSEQ multiplex PCR; the TCRdb copy retains only in-frame clones and omits some. The profile shows around 34,000 clones, around four fifths of them singletons. Sequencing was performed on CD4+ or CD8+ T cells sorted from blood, taken in a trial of the OX40 agonist ivuxolimab. The receptors stem from an adult with an advanced solid tumor such as melanoma, head and neck, liver or kidney cancer.

The genes are TRBV27 and TRBJ2-1; D is tentatively TRBD1 or TRBD2 (5 bases each). This CDR3 comprises 15 residues. Germline values: CDR1 MNHEY, CDR2 SMNVEV (reference sequence). V gave up 8 bases and J gave up 6 bases, with 20 bases separating them. The CDR3 DNA reads TGTGCCAGCCGTCTCCTGCCGGGACCCGTCAATGAGCAGTTCTTC. It translates to CASRLLPGPVNEQFF.

This clone was detected only a few times. The gene calls are TRBV9 and TRBJ1-1; D uncertain. With 0 bases removed from V and 4 bases from J, the gap between germline ends came to 7 bases. In germline, CDR1 is SGDLS, CDR2 YYNGEE. The CDR3 is 13 amino acids. The chain's CDR3 is CASSVDTATEAFF. Here the CDR3 DNA reads TGTGCCAGCAGCGTAGATACAGCCACTGAAGCTTTCTTT.

This chain joins TRBV27 and TRBJ2-3, with a weak D call TRBD2 (6 bases). The germline V gene encodes CDR1 MNHEY and CDR2 SMNVEV (reference sequence). The CDR3 consists of 16 residues. The ends were cut back, 4 bases at V and 0 bases at J, with 14 bases in the middle. Here the CDR3 reads CASSSIPGTSTDTQYF. The DNA for the CDR3 is TGTGCCAGCAGTTCTATTCCAGGGACTAGCACAGATACGCAGTATTTT.

The V and J genes are TRBV15 and TRBJ1-1; TRBD1 might be the D (5 bases). Looked up from germline, CDR1 is LNHNV and CDR2 is YYDKDF (reference sequence). Trimming pared 6 bases from V and 3 bases from J, leaving 11 bases between. The CDR3 totals 13 residues. The CDR3 region is CATREGRHTEAFF. The CDR3 DNA sequence: TGTGCCACCAGGGAGGGACGTCACACTGAAGCTTTCTTT.

This rearrangement joins TRBV27 to TRBJ2-3, with TRBD2 matching over 11 bases. The CDR3 covers 15 residues. The germline V gene encodes CDR1 MNHEY and CDR2 SMNVEV (reference sequence). J gave up 7 bases and V 5 bases, and 8 bases lay outside the gene matches. The CDR3 nucleotides read TGTGCCAGCAGTCCATTCGGACTAGCGGGCAATACGCAGTATTTT. It codes for CASSPFGLAGNTQYF.

The table lists this clone with a few counts. At one end the junction does not follow the germline gene, possibly because of a read error. The chain combines TRBV7-7 with TRBJ1-3, with D unresolved. CDR3 size: 14 residues. Germline V gene data show CDR1 as SSHAT and CDR2 as FNYEAQ (reference sequence). CDR3 coding DNA: TGTGCTAGCAGCTTAGACCTGGCCGGAAACACCATATATTTT. It translates to CASSLDLAGNTIYF.

This chain connects TRBV5-6 to TRBJ2-5; D gene unclear. This CDR3 has 13 residues. The ends were cut back, 0 bases at V and 4 bases at J, with 7 bases in the middle. CDR1 SGHDT and CDR2 YYEEEE come from the germline V gene. Here the CDR3 reads CASSLGSGETQYF. CDR3 in DNA: TGTGCCAGCAGCTTGGGCTCCGGAGAGACCCAGTACTTC.

A single count supports this clone. V and J are TRBV9 and TRBJ2-1, with 9 bases that match TRBD2. Germline V gives CDR1 SGDLS, CDR2 YYNGEE. The J segment lost 2 bases and the V segment lost 2 bases, leaving 5 bases of the junction unmatched. The CDR3 contains 16 residues. CDR3 coding DNA: TGTGCCAGCAGCGTCACTAGCGGGCTTGCCTACAATGAGCAGTTCTTC. It codes for CASSVTSGLAYNEQFF.

V and J are TRBV7-6 and TRBJ2-1, with 11 positions matching TRBD2. V lost 0 bases, J lost 2 bases, and 6 bases stayed unmatched. Germline values: CDR1 SGHVS, CDR2 FNYEAQ. There are 18 residues in the CDR3. CDR3 protein: CASSLAGTSGSAYNEQFF. The CDR3 region has the DNA TGTGCCAGCAGCTTAGCGGGGACTAGCGGTTCCGCCTACAATGAGCAGTTCTTC. The entire variable domain, with the rest obtained from reference TRBV7-6 and TRBJ2-1, is as follows: GAGVSQSPRYKVTKRGQDVALRCDPISGHVSLYWYRQALGQGPEFLTYFNYEAQQDKSGLPNDRFSAERPEGSISTLTIQRTEQRDSAMYRCASSLAGTSGSAYNEQFFGPGTRLTVL.

The chain has TRBV20-1 and TRBJ2-1; D is undetermined. The V end was cut by 5 bases, the J end by 10 bases, with 12 bases between. Per the germline V gene, CDR1 is DFQATT and CDR2 is SNEGSKA (reference sequence). The CDR3 contains 11 residues. Here the CDR3 reads CSAAEVSEQFF. CDR3 coding DNA: TGCAGTGCTGCCGAGGTGAGCGAGCAGTTCTTC.

The chain couples TRBV5-8 to TRBJ1-1; D gene ambiguous. V was pared by 3 bases and J by 8 bases, with 8 bases between. There are 11 residues in the CDR3. Germline lookup yields CDR1 SGHTS and CDR2 YDEGEE. CDR3 DNA: TGTGCCAGCAGCTGGGCCAGCGAAGCTTTCTTT. Protein sequence: CASSWASEAFF.

This clone was seen a single time. The J gene is TRBJ1-2, the V gene TRBV11-2, with D unresolved. Deletions cut 5 bases from V and 4 bases from J, with 14 bases between. Per the germline V gene, CDR1 is SGHAT and CDR2 is FQNNGV. The CDR3 consists of 14 residues. CDR3 sequence reads: CASSPSGLGYGYTF. CDR3 DNA sequence: TGTGCCAGCAGCCCTAGTGGGCTCGGCTATGGCTACACCTTC.

The chain uses TRBV4-2 and TRBJ2-2; TRBD1 matches 7 bases. J was trimmed by 3 bases and V by 4 bases; bases with no gene match: 5. Germline V CDR1 and CDR2: LGHNA, YNFKEQ. The CDR3 spans 15 residues. DNA of the CDR3: TGTGCCAGCAGCCCCCCCGGGACAGACACCGGGGAGCTGTTTTTT. Encoded protein: CASSPPGTDTGELFF.

This clone has a single count. This CDR3 is CASSPPRALAGVLEQFF. The CDR3 nucleotides read TGTGCCAGCAGTCCCCCCCGCGCACTAGCGGGGGTTTTGGAGCAGTTCTTC. J is TRBJ2-1 and V is TRBV28; 11 positions match TRBD2. CDR3 length: 17 residues. After removal of 5 bases from V and 10 bases from J, the junction contained 16 bases not matched to a gene. Germline CDR1 is MDHEN and CDR2 is SYDVKM.

V usage is TRBV27 and J usage is TRBJ2-1; tentatively, D is TRBD1 or TRBD2 (5 bases each). CDR3 length: 16 residues. V lost 1 base, J lost 4 bases, and 14 bases lay in between. Germline V gene sequence: CDR1 MNHEY, CDR2 SMNVEV (reference sequence). CDR3 coding DNA: TGTGCCAGCAGTTTATGGGCAGGGAGAAGATACAATGAGCAGTTCTTC. Residues: CASSLWAGRRYNEQFF.

This clone is a singleton in its sample. The J gene is TRBJ1-6, the V gene TRBV14; 9 nucleotides line up with TRBD1. Germline lookup yields CDR1 SGHDN and CDR2 FVKESK. V lost 4 bases, J lost 8 bases, and 6 bases stayed unmatched. This CDR3 is built from 15 residues. This CDR3 is CASSPGTGRHSPLHF. DNA of the CDR3: TGTGCCAGCAGCCCCGGGACAGGGCGCCATTCACCCCTCCACTTT.

This sequence joins TRBV20-1 and TRBJ2-3; D is ambiguous. CDR1 and CDR2 from the germline V gene are DFQATT and SNEGSKA (reference sequence). The CDR3 consists of 10 residues. The ends were cut back, 6 bases at V and 6 bases at J, with 7 bases in the middle. CDR3 nucleotides: TGCAGTGCGGCGGAGGATACGCAGTATTTT. Translation: CSAAEDTQYF.